This is a list of T cell receptor beta chains from one sample in a study of lymphopenia after photon versus proton radiotherapy. The table came from immunoSEQ multiplex PCR; TCRdb's copy has only in-frame clones and leaves some out. This sample has roughly 150,000 clones; around nine tenths occur once, and the top ten carry approximately 4.7%. Sequenced here: peripheral blood, sampled from a patient treated with photon-based radiotherapy. All receptors come from a man between 45 and 60 years old with gastric cancer. CDR3s include the opening cysteine and the closing phenylalanine or tryptophan. The D gene is left open where the match is weak. Clone sizes are given selectively: once, few, many, or a class where the clone is expanded.

D gene,J gene,clone size,V gene,CDR3 DNA,CDR3 protein
TRBD1,TRBJ2-5,.,TRBV7-2,TGTGCCAGCAGCTTCTACCGGGACAGAAAAGAGACCCAGTACTTC,CASSFYRDRKETQYF
TRBD1,TRBJ1-1,.,TRBV10-3,TGTGCCATCAGTGAGAGGACAGGGGGGACGAACACTGAAGCTTTCTTT,CAISERTGGTNTEAFF
.,TRBJ1-2,.,TRBV14,TGTGCCAGCAGCCTGAATCGGTATGGAGGGAGCTACACCTTC,CASSLNRYGGSYTF
.,TRBJ2-4,.,TRBV5-6,TGTGCCAGCAGCTTGGGTGGCCAGGGGAAAAACATTCAGTACTTC,CASSLGGQGKNIQYF
.,TRBJ1-4,.,TRBV18,TGTGCCAGCTCACCACCGGGTAGGGGAGGCGAAAAACTGTTTTTT,CASSPPGRGGEKLFF
TRBD2,TRBJ2-3,.,TRBV6-4,TGTGCCAGCAGTCGCTCCACTAGCGGCACAGATACGCAGTATTTT,CASSRSTSGTDTQYF
TRBD2,TRBJ2-2,.,TRBV14,TGTGCCAGCAGCCAATTTAACGGGAGGGCCGGGACCGGGGAGCTGTTTTTT,CASSQFNGRAGTGELFF
TRBD1,TRBJ1-2,.,TRBV27,TGTGCCAGCAGCCCAAGGGGGCAGGGGGCAAAGTATGGCTACACCTTC,CASSPRGQGAKYGYTF
TRBD1,TRBJ1-1,.,TRBV6-5,TGTGCCAGCGAGGGGGCCACTGAAGCTTTCTTT,CASEGATEAFF
TRBD1,TRBJ2-3,.,TRBV5-1,TGCGCCAGCAGCTTGGGACAGGGGGCAGATACGCAGTATTTT,CASSLGQGADTQYF
.,TRBJ1-4,.,TRBV18,TGTGCCAGCTCACCCATAGACAGTCGTAATGAAAAACTGTTTTTT,CASSPIDSRNEKLFF
TRBD1,TRBJ1-2,.,TRBV10-1,TGCGCCAGCAGTGAGTCACGACAGGGGGTCGGCTACACCTTC,CASSESRQGVGYTF
TRBD2,TRBJ2-1,.,TRBV6-6,TGTGCCAGCAGTTTCCCCGGGACTAGCGGCTACAATGAGCAGTTCTTC,CASSFPGTSGYNEQFF
.,TRBJ1-1,.,TRBV7-9,TGTGCCAGCAGCACCACGGGGGTGAACACTGAAGCTTTCTTT,CASSTTGVNTEAFF
.,TRBJ1-2,once,TRBV30,TGTGCCTGGAGTGTTGGCAGGGCGAGATCTAACTATGGCTACACCTTC,CAWSVGRARSNYGYTF
TRBD2,TRBJ2-3,.,TRBV29-1,TGCAGCGTTGATGGGACTAGCGGGAGGAGGGTTAGCACAGATACGCAGTATTTT,CSVDGTSGRRVSTDTQYF
.,TRBJ2-7,.,TRBV4-3,TGCGCCAGCAGCCAGGTAGGCCGAGGCCACGAGCAGTACTTC,CASSQVGRGHEQYF
.,TRBJ2-1,.,TRBV7-8,TGTGCCAGCAGCTTAGGTCTCGGGCTAGCCCTGGTACATAGCTCCTACAATGAGCAGTTCTTC,CASSLGLGLALVHSSYNEQFF
.,TRBJ1-2,few,TRBV7-9,TGTGCCAGCAGCTTAGGGGTTGGCAGTAGCGGCTACACCTTC,CASSLGVGSSGYTF
.,TRBJ2-5,.,TRBV15,TGTGCCACCAGCAGAGATCGCGGGCAGCAAGAGACCCAGTACTTC,CATSRDRGQQETQYF
.,TRBJ2-3,.,TRBV27,TGTGCCAGCAGTTCCCGGGGTCCGAAAGATACGCAGTATTTT,CASSSRGPKDTQYF
.,TRBJ2-7,.,TRBV21-1,TGTGCCAGCAGCAAATGGAGAGTGGGACCCACCTACGAGCAGTACTTC,CASSKWRVGPTYEQYF
TRBD2,TRBJ2-7,.,TRBV13,TGTGCCAGCAGCCTAACTAGCGGGAGCCTCCGCGAGCAGTACTTC,CASSLTSGSLREQYF
.,TRBJ1-1,few,TRBV18,TGTGCCAGCTCACAGGGTATGAACACTGAAGCTTTCTTT,CASSQGMNTEAFF
.,TRBJ1-1,.,TRBV28,TGTGCCAGCAGTTTATCGGCCCTGAACACTGAAGCTTTCTTT,CASSLSALNTEAFF
.,TRBJ1-1,.,TRBV12-5,TGTGCTAGTGATGGGAGAGGTTTGAACACTGAAGCTTTCTTT,CASDGRGLNTEAFF
TRBD2,TRBJ2-2,.,TRBV7-2,TGTGCCAGCAGCCCCAGCGGGAGGGTCACCGGGGAGCTGTTTTTT,CASSPSGRVTGELFF
.,TRBJ2-1,.,TRBV5-1,TGCGCCAGCAGCTTGGCTCCCAGTAGCTCCTACAATGAGCAGTTCTTC,CASSLAPSSSYNEQFF
.,TRBJ2-5,few,TRBV5-4,TGTGCCAGCAGCTTGGGGGACCAAGAGACCCAGTACTTC,CASSLGDQETQYF
TRBD2,TRBJ2-2,once,TRBV5-6,TGTGCCAGCAGCTTGATTGGACTAGGGAGGTACACCGGGGAGCTGTTTTTT,CASSLIGLGRYTGELFF
.,TRBJ2-4,once,TRBV30,TGTGCCTGGAGCGGGAGAGGGACTCTAGCCAAAAACATTCAGTACTTC,CAWSGRGTLAKNIQYF
.,TRBJ1-5,.,TRBV7-3,TGTGCCAGCAGCCCGGACAGCAATCAGCCCCAGCATTTT,CASSPDSNQPQHF
.,TRBJ2-1,.,TRBV7-2,TGTGCCAGCAGCTCAGGAAGGGGGTACAATGAGCAGTTCTTC,CASSSGRGYNEQFF
.,TRBJ2-7,.,TRBV28,TGTGCCAGCAGTTTCAACAGACCCCCCTACGAGCAGTACTTC,CASSFNRPPYEQYF
TRBD1,TRBJ1-2,.,TRBV19,TGTGCCAGTAGTATAGGGACAGGGGGAGTCTATGGCTACACCTTC,CASSIGTGGVYGYTF
.,TRBJ1-1,.,TRBV6-1,TGTGCCAGCAGTCCCGAGGGAGTCACTGAAGCTTTCTTT,CASSPEGVTEAFF
.,TRBJ1-2,.,TRBV19,TGTGCCAGTATCAATCAAGGGAAGTTGGGCGGCTACACCTTC,CASINQGKLGGYTF
.,TRBJ2-1,.,TRBV12-5,TGTGCTAGTGGTTTTGGAACCGGCCCGGGTGAGCAGTTCTTC,CASGFGTGPGEQFF
.,TRBJ2-1,.,TRBV21-1,TGTGCCAGCAGCGCTAGGACAGGCGACGAGCAGTTCTTC,CASSARTGDEQFF
.,TRBJ1-2,.,TRBV4-3,TGCGCCAGCAGCCAAGATGCCGGAACCTACATGAGCGGCTACACCTTC,CASSQDAGTYMSGYTF
.,TRBJ1-2,.,TRBV5-1,TGCGCCAGCAGCAGGGACGGTAACTATGGCTACACCTTC,CASSRDGNYGYTF
TRBD2,TRBJ2-2,.,TRBV7-2,TGTGCCAGCAGCTTAGGCGGGAGGAACACCGGGGAGCTGTTTTTT,CASSLGGRNTGELFF
TRBD2,TRBJ2-7,.,TRBV7-9,TGTGCCAGCAGCTTAGGCACTAGCGGGAAGATCGAGTACTTC,CASSLGTSGKIEYF
.,TRBJ2-2,.,TRBV19,TGTGCCAGTATGGAGAGGGGGAGGGCTACCACCGGGGAGCTGTTTTTT,CASMERGRATTGELFF
.,TRBJ2-7,.,TRBV18,TGTGCCAGCTCACCACTTCGAGGTTCCGAGCAGTACTTC,CASSPLRGSEQYF
.,TRBJ2-1,.,TRBV2,TGTGCCAGCAGAAGCCATGGACTGGGCATCGATGAGCAGTTCTTC,CASRSHGLGIDEQFF
TRBD2,TRBJ2-1,once,TRBV19,TGTGCCAGTAGCATAAGTCCCGGGACTAGCGGGAATAATGAGCAGTTCTTC,CASSISPGTSGNNEQFF
TRBD2,TRBJ2-3,.,TRBV11-2,TGTGCCAGCAGCTTAGTAGGCAGGGAGGGAGATACGCAGTATTTT,CASSLVGREGDTQYF
.,TRBJ1-1,.,TRBV14,TGTGCCAGCAGCCTAACAGCCCTGAACACTGAAGCTTTCTTT,CASSLTALNTEAFF
.,TRBJ1-5,.,TRBV5-1,TGCGCCAGCAGCCTTGGTACAGGTAGCAATCAGCCCCAGCATTTT,CASSLGTGSNQPQHF
.,TRBJ1-4,.,TRBV5-6,TGTGCCAGCAGCCCGAACAGGGAACGGACTAATGAAAAACTGTTTTTT,CASSPNRERTNEKLFF
.,TRBJ2-3,.,TRBV5-1,TGCGCCAGCGCTCTGGGGGATTCAAAAACAGATACGCAGTATTTT,CASALGDSKTDTQYF
.,TRBJ1-1,.,TRBV5-1,TGCGCCAGCAGCCCGCAGTCCCAGAATACTGAAGCTTTCTTT,CASSPQSQNTEAFF